The 7 T cell receptor beta chains reported below all come from one sample, sequenced in a study of T cell changes during pregnancy in multiple sclerosis. Produced via immunoSEQ multiplex PCR; TCRdb's table is partial and in-frame only. Among around 97,000 clones listed, around nine tenths were seen once. The sample in question was peripheral blood, obtained in the second trimester of pregnancy. The receptors were sampled from a female donor in good health, enrolled as a control in a pregnancy study.

With regard to this clone: At one end, the junction sequence differs from germline, possibly due to a read error. The sample holds other DNA sequences that translate to the same CDR3. This chain connects TRBV30 to TRBJ1-5; 11 positions agree with TRBD1. Germline V CDR1 and CDR2: GTSNPN, SVGIG (reference sequence). The CDR3 loop spans 14 amino acids. CDR3: CAWTPGQGVGPQHF. The CDR3 DNA sequence: TGTGCCTGGACCCCGGGACAGGGGGTCGGGCCCCAACATTTT. The variable domain in full, completed from reference TRBV30 and TRBJ1-5, reads SQTIHQWPATLVQPVGSPLSLECTVEGTSNPNLYWYRQAAGRGLQLLFYSVGIGQISSEVPQNLSASRPQDRQFILSSKKLLLSDSGFYLCAWTPGQGVGPQHFGDGTRLSIL.

The rearrangement uses TRBV25-1 and TRBJ2-7; the match to TRBD2 covers 7 bases. The CDR3 is 13 residues long. Germline CDR1 and CDR2: MGHDK and SYGVNS. V trimming: 6 bases; J trimming: 4 bases; junction bases outside the gene matches: 6. CDR3 sequence (DNA): TGTGCCAGCAGGGGACTATCAGCTTACGAGCAGTACTTC. Residues: CASRGLSAYEQYF.

For the CDR3, the DNA is TGTGCCTGGAGTGCGGGACTAGCGACTTACGAGCAGTACTTC. The encoded protein is CAWSAGLATYEQYF. This sequence joins TRBV30 and TRBJ2-7; 10 nucleotides align to TRBD2. Germline lookup yields CDR1 GTSNPN and CDR2 SVGIG (reference sequence). Germline trimming cut 1 base from V and 4 bases from J; bases unmatched to any gene: 4. The CDR3 extends over 14 amino acids. The full variable domain, completed using reference TRBV30 and TRBJ2-7, is SQTIHQWPATLVQPVGSPLSLECTVEGTSNPNLYWYRQAAGRGLQLLFYSVGIGQISSEVPQNLSASRPQDRQFILSSKKLLLSDSGFYLCAWSAGLATYEQYFGPGTRLTVT.

V usage is TRBV6-4 and J usage is TRBJ1-4; D is uncertain. CDR3 length: 13 residues. CDR1 is MRHNA, CDR2 SNTAGT, per germline. V was clipped by 5 bases and J by 7 bases, with 11 bases between them. CDR3 sequence (DNA): TGTGCCAGCAGTCCCCTAGTAGGTGAAAAACTGTTTTTT. It codes for CASSPLVGEKLFF.

V is TRBV6-1 and J is TRBJ2-1; 7 bases are a match to TRBD2. There are 16 residues in the CDR3. Germline V gene sequence: CDR1 MNHNS, CDR2 SASEGT. With V trimmed by 1 base and J by 9 bases, 12 bases remained unmatched. CDR3 region: CASSEGNRWREGEQFF. The DNA of the CDR3 is TGTGCCAGCAGTGAAGGGAATCGATGGAGGGAGGGTGAGCAGTTCTTC.

The genes are TRBV7-9 and TRBJ1-4; 7 nucleotides align to TRBD1. J gave up 5 bases and V 6 bases, and 9 bases lay outside the gene matches. CDR1 is SEHNR, CDR2 FQNEAQ, per germline (reference sequence). This CDR3 region has 15 residues. The CDR3 sequence: CASSFRGQPNEKLFF. For the CDR3, the DNA is TGTGCCAGCAGTTTTCGGGGACAGCCAAATGAAAAACTGTTTTTT.

J is TRBJ2-7 and V is TRBV27; 7 positions agree with TRBD2. This CDR3 region has 17 residues. CDR1 MNHEY and CDR2 SMNVEV come from the germline V gene (reference sequence). J gave up 0 bases and V 4 bases, and 12 bases lay outside the gene matches. The CDR3 reads CASSSGGGLLGSYEQYF. The CDR3 DNA is TGTGCCAGCAGTTCCGGGGGAGGGCTCTTGGGCTCCTACGAGCAGTACTTC.